This T cell receptor beta chain comes out of a study of blood T cell repertoires in COVID-19. Overall study context: The study drew acute and convalescent COVID-19 samples from the United States, Italy and Spain. In each case, the material was cDNA or gDNA derived from T cells, B-cell-depleted T cells, or PBMCs.

Germline V gene lookup returns CDR1 SGHNT and CDR2 YENEEA. This CDR3 contains 14 residues. V gave up 5 bases and J gave up 0 bases, with 11 bases separating them. How the authors handled the data: Scientists estimated how many nucleated cells there were by amplifying reference gene primers. TCRdb's table, derived via immunoSEQ multiplex PCR, lists solely in-frame clones and lacks some. The DNA gave D and trimming, while V, J and clone size come from that table. The sample comprises 200,000 to 250,000 clones, around nine tenths of which are singletons, and about 1.7% rests with the top ten. The origin of this receptor is a woman aged 55-69 years who had recovered from COVID-19. The chain combines TRBV11-3 with TRBJ2-7; D is unclear. Sequenced material: peripheral blood. The DNA for the CDR3 is TGTGCCAGCAGCCCCCGGGTCACCTCCTACGAGCAGTACTTC. It specifies CASSPRVTSYEQYF.